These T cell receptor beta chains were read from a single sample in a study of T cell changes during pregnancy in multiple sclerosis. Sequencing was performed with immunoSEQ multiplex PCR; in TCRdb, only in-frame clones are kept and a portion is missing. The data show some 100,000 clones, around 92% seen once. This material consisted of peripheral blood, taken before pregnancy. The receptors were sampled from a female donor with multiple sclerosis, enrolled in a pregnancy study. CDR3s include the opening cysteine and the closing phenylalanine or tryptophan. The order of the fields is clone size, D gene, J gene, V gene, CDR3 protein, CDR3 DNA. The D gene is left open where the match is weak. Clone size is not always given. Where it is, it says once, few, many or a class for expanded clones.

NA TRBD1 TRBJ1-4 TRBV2 CASSLTGSGEKLFF TGTGCCAGCAGTCTGACAGGGTCAGGCGAAAAACTGTTTTTT
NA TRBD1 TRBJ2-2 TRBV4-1 CASSPRTGSTGELFF TGCGCCAGCAGCCCGCGGACAGGCAGCACCGGGGAGCTGTTTTTT
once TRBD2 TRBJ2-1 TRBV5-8 CASSVLAGSYNEQFF TGTGCCAGCAGCGTACTAGCGGGCTCCTACAATGAGCAGTTCTTC
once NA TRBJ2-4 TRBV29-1 CSVEILAGAKNIQYF TGCAGCGTTGAAATCTTGGCAGGGGCCAAAAACATTCAGTACTTC
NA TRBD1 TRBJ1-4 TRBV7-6 CASSLGQGSLNEKLFF TGTGCCAGCAGCCTGGGACAGGGTAGCCTAAATGAAAAACTGTTTTTT
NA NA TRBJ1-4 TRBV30 CAWSVGFEKLFF TGTGCCTGGAGTGTGGGCTTTGAAAAACTGTTTTTT
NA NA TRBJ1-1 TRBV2 CASREGQFKNTEAFF TGTGCCAGCAGAGAAGGACAGTTTAAGAACACTGAAGCTTTCTTT
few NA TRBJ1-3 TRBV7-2 CASSFELYSGNTIYF TGTGCCAGCAGCTTTGAGCTCTACTCTGGAAACACCATATATTTT
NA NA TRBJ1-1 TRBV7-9 CASSSEPPGWNTEAFF TGTGCCAGCAGCTCTGAGCCCCCGGGGTGGAACACTGAAGCTTTCTTT
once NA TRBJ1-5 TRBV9 CASSVGGGVNQPQHF TGTGCCAGCAGCGTAGGGGGGGGTGTTAATCAGCCCCAGCATTTT
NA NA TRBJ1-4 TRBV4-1 CASSQGWRNEKLFF TGCGCCAGCAGCCAAGGATGGAGGAATGAAAAACTGTTTTTT
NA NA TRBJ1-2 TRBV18 CASSPLRELRRGYTF TGTGCCAGCTCACCACTCCGGGAGCTCCGGAGGGGCTACACCTTC
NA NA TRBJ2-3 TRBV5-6 CASSLAPGLTDTQYF TGTGCCAGCAGCTTGGCCCCGGGACTCACAGATACGCAGTATTTT
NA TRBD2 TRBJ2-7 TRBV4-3 CASSKTPPAGSYEQYF TGCGCCAGCAGCAAGACCCCCCCAGCGGGAAGCTACGAGCAGTACTTC
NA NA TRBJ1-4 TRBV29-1 CSAKWGGAFEKLFF TGCAGCGCGAAGTGGGGGGGCGCTTTTGAAAAACTGTTTTTT
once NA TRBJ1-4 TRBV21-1 CASTNPERGRGSEKLFF TGTGCCAGCACCAACCCTGAGCGCGGGCGGGGAAGTGAAAAACTGTTTTTT
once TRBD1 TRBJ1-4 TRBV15 CATSRRTGGSEKLFF TGTGCCACCAGCAGGCGGACAGGGGGTAGTGAAAAACTGTTTTTT
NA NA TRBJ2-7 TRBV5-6 CASSTGRAEQYF TGTGCCAGCAGCACAGGGAGGGCCGAGCAGTACTTC
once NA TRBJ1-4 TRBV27 CASSLRPTDVATNEKLFF TGTGCCAGCAGTTTACGTCCGACAGATGTTGCAACTAATGAAAAACTGTTTTTT